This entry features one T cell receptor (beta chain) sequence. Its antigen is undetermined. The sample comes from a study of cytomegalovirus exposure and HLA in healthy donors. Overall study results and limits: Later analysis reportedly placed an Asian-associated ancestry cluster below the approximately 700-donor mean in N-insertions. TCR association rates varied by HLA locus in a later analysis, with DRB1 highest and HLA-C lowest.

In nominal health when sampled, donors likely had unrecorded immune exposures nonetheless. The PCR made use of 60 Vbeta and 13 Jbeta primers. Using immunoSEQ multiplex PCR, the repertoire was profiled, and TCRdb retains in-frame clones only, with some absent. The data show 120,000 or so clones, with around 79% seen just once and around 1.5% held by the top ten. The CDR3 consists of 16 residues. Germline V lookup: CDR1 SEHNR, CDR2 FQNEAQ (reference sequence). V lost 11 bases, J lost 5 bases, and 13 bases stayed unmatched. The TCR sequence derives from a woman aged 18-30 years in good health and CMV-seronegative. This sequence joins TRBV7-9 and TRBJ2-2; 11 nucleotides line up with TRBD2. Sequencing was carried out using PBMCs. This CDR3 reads CAGGVAGGPRTGELFF. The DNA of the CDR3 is TGTGCCGGAGGGGTAGCGGGGGGGCCGAGAACCGGGGAGCTGTTTTTT.